This T cell receptor beta chain was captured by sequencing in a study of blood T cells in healthy people across ages. Study observations and caveats: Roughly linearly, TCR beta diversity per million T cells fell as age increased.

The CDR3 consists of 15 residues. Germline CDR1 reads MNHEY; CDR2 reads SVGAGI. Trimming took off 2 bases at V and 4 bases at J, with 14 bases between the two ends. Of note for this clonotype: No antigen is known for it.

The use of a sample-barcoded 5' primer and a J-beta primer mix characterized a second PCR of 7 to 11 cycles. TCRdb analysed the 5' RACE reads with MiXCR anew, one entry per CDR3 protein. The sample includes about 640,000 distinct CDR3 sequences, roughly three fifths of them seen just once. The origin of this receptor is a man between 60 and 75 years old in good health. V gene TRBV6-5 combines with J gene TRBJ1-1, with D unresolved. Sequencing was done on a sample of blood. CDR3 nucleotide sequence: TGTGCCAGCAGTTACGGGTTACCCGTGGGCACTGAAGCTTTCTTT. Its translation is CASSYGLPVGTEAFF.